These T cell receptor beta chains were read from a single sample in a study of T-cell reconstitution after alpha-beta-depleted transplantation in children. Via MiXCR, TCRdb re-called the PCR reads, giving one row per CDR3 protein. The sample lists 200,000 to 250,000 distinct CDR3 sequences; 11% were seen once. The source material was PBMCs, sampled before TCRalphabeta/CD19-depleted stem cell transplant. Receptors originate from a child under two years old with acute myeloid leukemia, due to receive a stem cell transplant. CDR3s include the opening cysteine and the closing phenylalanine or tryptophan. The D gene is left open where the match is weak. Clone sizes are shown as once, few or many counts, or a class when the clone is expanded.

V: TRBV18
D: NA
size: many
J: TRBJ2-7
DNA: TGTGCCAGCTCACCACCGGACTTCGCCTACGAGCAGTACTTC
CDR3: CASSPPDFAYEQYF

V: TRBV12-3/TRBV12-4
D: TRBD2
size: many
J: TRBJ2-3
DNA: TGTGCCAGCAGTCCCGGACTAGCGGACACAGATACGCAGTATTTT
CDR3: CASSPGLADTDTQYF

V: TRBV20-1
D: NA
size: many
J: TRBJ2-2
DNA: TGCAGTGCTAAGGGGGGCACCGGGGAGCTGTTTTTT
CDR3: CSAKGGTGELFF

V: TRBV7-2
D: NA
size: many
J: TRBJ2-2
DNA: TGTGCCAGCAGCTTCCTAACCAAGAACACCGGGGAGCTGTTTTTT
CDR3: CASSFLTKNTGELFF

V: TRBV6-5
D: TRBD2
size: many
J: TRBJ2-2
DNA: TGTGCCAGCAGTACCCGACTAGCGGGAGGGCCCAGGGGGGAGCTGTTTTTT
CDR3: CASSTRLAGGPRGELFF

V: TRBV2
D: NA
size: many
J: TRBJ1-4
DNA: TGTGCCAGCAGTGGCAGGGATCGTACCCGCAATGAAAAACTGTTTTTT
CDR3: CASSGRDRTRNEKLFF

V: TRBV25-1
D: NA
size: many
J: TRBJ1-3
DNA: TGTGCCAGCAGTGATCAGGGCCTCTCTGGAAACACCATATATTTT
CDR3: CASSDQGLSGNTIYF

V: TRBV28
D: TRBD1
size: many
J: TRBJ1-5
DNA: TGTGCCAGCAGTTTTCGACAGGGTAATCAGCCCCAGCATTTT
CDR3: CASSFRQGNQPQHF

V: TRBV29-1
D: NA
size: many
J: TRBJ1-1
DNA: TGCAGCGCCGAGAGGCAGGGGAACACTGAAGCTTTCTTT
CDR3: CSAERQGNTEAFF

V: TRBV2
D: NA
size: many
J: TRBJ1-5
DNA: TGTGCCAGCGGCCAGGGTGCTCAGCCCCAGCATTTT
CDR3: CASGQGAQPQHF